The rows below give T cell receptor beta chains drawn from one sample of a study of tumor-infiltrating lymphocytes in primary liver carcinoma. Via MiXCR, TCRdb re-called the multiplex PCR reads, giving one row per CDR3 protein. The top ten clones hold roughly 7.9% of a sample with 100,000 to 150,000 distinct CDR3 sequences, 60% to 75% of them seen once. Source material: liver tumor tissue from sampling region 3. The receptors shown here come from a woman aged 60-75 years with primary liver carcinoma and hepatitis B virus infection. The CDR3 runs from the conserved cysteine through the conserved F or W. A D gene is named only where the DNA matches it firmly. Some rows mark clone size as missing; the rest say once, few, many or name a class of expanded clone.

V	D	size	J	DNA	CDR3
TRBV11-2	-	-	TRBJ2-3	TGTGCCAGCAACCTGCGACTGGGGAATATGCAGTATTTT	CASNLRLGNMQYF
TRBV29-1	-	-	TRBJ1-1	TGCGGCGTTAGGCCGAGCCAATTGAACACTGAAGCTTTCTTT	CGVRPSQLNTEAFF
TRBV5-1	TRBD1	-	TRBJ2-1	TGCGCCAGCAGCACTACAACAGGGGCCCTCTACAATGAACAGTTCTTC	CASSTTTGALYNEQFF
TRBV29-1	-	-	TRBJ1-2	TGCAGCGTTAATAGGTACGCTGGCTACACCTTC	CSVNRYAGYTF
TRBV28	-	many	TRBJ1-2	TGTGCCAGCAGTTTGGGCCCGAGGGGCTACACCTTC	CASSLGPRGYTF
TRBV6-1	-	once	TRBJ2-7	TGTGCCTGCAGTGAATCAGCCGGGACTGGCAACGAGCAGTACTTC	CACSESAGTGNEQYF
TRBV4-1	-	-	TRBJ2-2	TGCGCCAGCAGCCAAAACCAAGTCCCCTCGAGTACCGGGGAGCTGTTTTTT	CASSQNQVPSSTGELFF
TRBV5-1	-	few	TRBJ1-6	TGCGCCAGCAGCTTGGAGCCGGGGGGAAATTCACCCCTCCACTTT	CASSLEPGGNSPLHF
TRBV11-2	TRBD1	-	TRBJ2-7	TGTGCCAGCAGCTTCACTTCACAGGGGGCGGGGGAGCATTACTTC	CASSFTSQGAGEHYF
TRBV29-1	-	many	TRBJ2-3	TGCAGCGTTGTGGGGGTGGGCAGGACAGATACGCAGTATTTT	CSVVGVGRTDTQYF